This is a list of T cell receptor beta chains from one sample in a study of PD-1 blockade in classical Hodgkin lymphoma. Sequenced by immunoSEQ multiplex PCR; TCRdb stores in-frame clones only, minus some. The table lists 10,000 to 15,000 clones, more than 90% of them singletons. This material consisted of peripheral blood mononuclear cells (PBMCs), taken at baseline. Receptors were obtained from a human donor with classical Hodgkin lymphoma. Both conserved end residues are part of each CDR3. The order of the fields is clone size, D gene, V gene, J gene, CDR3 protein, CDR3 DNA. The D gene is left open where the match is weak. Expanded clones are given a class, and other clones once, few, many or no size at all.

once	.	TRBV5-1	TRBJ1-6	CASSLGASYNSPLHF	TGCGCCAGCAGCTTGGGGGCCTCCTATAATTCACCCCTCCACTTT
.	.	TRBV5-1	TRBJ1-1	CASSRQQNTEAFF	TGCGCCAGCAGCCGACAGCAGAACACTGAAGCTTTCTTT
.	TRBD1	TRBV9	TRBJ1-1	CASSPRTGENTEAFF	TGTGCCAGCAGCCCACGGACAGGGGAGAACACTGAAGCTTTCTTT
once	TRBD2	TRBV2	TRBJ2-7	CASRVTSGGPYEQYF	TGTGCCAGCAGGGTTACTAGCGGGGGACCCTACGAGCAGTACTTC
.	.	TRBV21-1	TRBJ1-5	CASSFRPRGRSSNQPQHF	TGTGCCAGCAGCTTTAGGCCGAGGGGCAGGAGTAGCAATCAGCCCCAGCATTTT
.	TRBD2	TRBV9	TRBJ2-3	CASSGGHGRKDTQYF	TGTGCCAGCAGCGGTGGACACGGGAGGAAAGATACGCAGTATTTT
.	.	TRBV7-8	TRBJ2-7	CASSLEGRLYEQYF	TGTGCCAGCAGCTTGGAGGGTAGACTTTACGAGCAGTACTTC
.	.	TRBV5-6	TRBJ2-2	CASSPRGENTGELFF	TGTGCCAGCAGCCCCAGGGGCGAAAACACCGGGGAGCTGTTTTTT
.	TRBD2	TRBV7-8	TRBJ2-2	CASSLRGDTGELFF	TGTGCCAGCAGCTTACGGGGGGACACCGGGGAGCTGTTTTTT
.	.	TRBV6-5	TRBJ2-5	CASRAVVEETQYF	TGTGCCAGCAGAGCAGTTGTGGAAGAGACCCAGTACTTC